This T cell receptor beta chain originates from a study of vaccination and CD4 T cells after COVID-19. Study in general: Post-vaccination samples were procured at a median of 72 days following dose two (range 14 to 241).

Looked up from germline, CDR1 is MNHEY and CDR2 is SVGEGT. This CDR3 spans 14 amino acids. V was pared by 0 bases and J by 7 bases, with 12 bases between. Treatment here: roughly 10-day PBMC culture with coronavirus spike peptide pools or control peptides (ViraFEST assay). PCR positivity dates ran from March to December 2020, preceding US Alpha, Beta and Delta variants. This clonotype was detected a few times. Its antigen remains unidentified. Sequencing of the DNA from cultured CD4+ T cells was carried out with the Oncomine TCR Beta short-read assay. MiXCR was run by TCRdb on the PCR reads, yielding one entry per CDR3 protein. The sample shows more than 15,000 distinct CDR3 sequences, roughly half of them seen only once.

Source: cultured CD4+ T cells from blood, taken after SARS-CoV-2 vaccination. This chain connects TRBV6-2 or TRBV6-3 to TRBJ1-2; TRBD1 is a possible D gene (5 bases). This TCR came from a human donor with COVID-19. As DNA, the CDR3 is TGTGCCAGCAGTTACTCGCGGGGGGTCGGTGGCTACACCTTC. It yields the protein CASSYSRGVGGYTF.